A selection of T cell receptor beta chains follows, all from one sample in a study of blood T cell repertoires in COVID-19. Generated by immunoSEQ multiplex PCR, the TCRdb table keeps only in-frame clones and is missing some. The table records about 120,000 clones, roughly 80% of them present only once. Sequencing was done on a sample of peripheral blood. The source is a human donor in a cohort sampled during active COVID-19. Both conserved end residues are part of each CDR3. Each record gives: clone size, V gene, CDR3 protein. The size entry is marked missing in some rows and otherwise reads once, few, many or a size class.

clone_size: .; v_call: TRBV7-2; cdr3_aa: CASSPPGQRNTEAFF
clone_size: .; v_call: TRBV7-9; cdr3_aa: CASSSGQVEYNEQFF
clone_size: .; v_call: TRBV27; cdr3_aa: CASSLTGTGNSPLHF
clone_size: .; v_call: TRBV27; cdr3_aa: CASSSGTAGANVLTF
clone_size: .; v_call: TRBV6-7; cdr3_aa: CASSLGAGELFF
clone_size: .; v_call: TRBV7-2; cdr3_aa: CASSTRAVNTEAFF
clone_size: .; v_call: TRBV2; cdr3_aa: CASKQGYEQYF
clone_size: .; v_call: TRBV6-1; cdr3_aa: CASSETHPGSPLHF
clone_size: .; v_call: TRBV6-2/TRBV6-3; cdr3_aa: CASSSGTGDGYTF
clone_size: .; v_call: TRBV3-1/TRBV3-2; cdr3_aa: CASSQDTQAGWDEQYF
clone_size: .; v_call: TRBV29-1; cdr3_aa: CSVGGQTNNYGYTF
clone_size: .; v_call: TRBV19; cdr3_aa: CASRETGPSTDTQYF
clone_size: .; v_call: TRBV27; cdr3_aa: CASSLSSGRNTGELFF
clone_size: .; v_call: TRBV6-5; cdr3_aa: CASSYSGHANQPQHF
clone_size: .; v_call: TRBV21-1; cdr3_aa: CASSKLRGLAGGTDTQYF
clone_size: .; v_call: TRBV27; cdr3_aa: CATSRQMNTEAFF
clone_size: .; v_call: TRBV7-8; cdr3_aa: CASSPRTAYNSPLHF
clone_size: .; v_call: TRBV3-1/TRBV3-2; cdr3_aa: CASSQGQRNSPLHF
clone_size: .; v_call: TRBV2; cdr3_aa: CASSSGRGVREDTQYF
clone_size: .; v_call: TRBV29-1; cdr3_aa: CSVEVGHKNGYTF
clone_size: .; v_call: TRBV18; cdr3_aa: CASSPDSHTEAFF
clone_size: .; v_call: TRBV9; cdr3_aa: CASSVGDTGANVLTF
clone_size: .; v_call: TRBV7-2; cdr3_aa: CASSLAGEGETQYF
clone_size: .; v_call: TRBV6-1; cdr3_aa: CASSEILHSGNTIYF
clone_size: few; v_call: TRBV9; cdr3_aa: CASSATGKDTEAFF
clone_size: .; v_call: TRBV18; cdr3_aa: CASSPPSTGGMNTEAFF
clone_size: .; v_call: TRBV30; cdr3_aa: CAWVWGDYGYTF
clone_size: .; v_call: TRBV28; cdr3_aa: CASSLYLAGGQQYEQYF
clone_size: .; v_call: TRBV29-1; cdr3_aa: CSVEDSGGREQYF
clone_size: few; v_call: TRBV19; cdr3_aa: CASSLLHRQGRKEKLFF
clone_size: once; v_call: TRBV19; cdr3_aa: CASSRRTVLNEKLFF
clone_size: .; v_call: TRBV30; cdr3_aa: CAWNHHSQDEKLFF
clone_size: .; v_call: TRBV27; cdr3_aa: CASSPRGTNYGYTF